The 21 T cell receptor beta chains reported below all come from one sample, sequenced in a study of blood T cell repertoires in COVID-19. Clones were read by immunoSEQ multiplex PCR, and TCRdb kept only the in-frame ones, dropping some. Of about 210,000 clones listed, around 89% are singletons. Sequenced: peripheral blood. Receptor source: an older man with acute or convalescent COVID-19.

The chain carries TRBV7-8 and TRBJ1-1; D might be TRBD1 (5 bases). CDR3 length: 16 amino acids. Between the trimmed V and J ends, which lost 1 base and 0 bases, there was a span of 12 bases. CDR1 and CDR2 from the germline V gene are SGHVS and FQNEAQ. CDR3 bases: TGTGCCAGCAGCTTAGGTGGGGCAGGAATGAACACTGAAGCTTTCTTT. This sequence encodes CASSLGGAGMNTEAFF.

The CDR3 protein is CAIKSGQGEGSGNTIYF. Written as DNA, the CDR3 is TGTGCCATCAAGTCCGGACAGGGCGAGGGCTCTGGAAACACCATATATTTT. This chain joins TRBV10-3 and TRBJ1-3, with 8 bases aligning to TRBD1. The CDR3 runs to 17 residues. Trimming removed 7 bases from V and 0 bases from J; junction bases left unmatched: 11. Germline CDR1 ENHRY, CDR2 SYGVKD.

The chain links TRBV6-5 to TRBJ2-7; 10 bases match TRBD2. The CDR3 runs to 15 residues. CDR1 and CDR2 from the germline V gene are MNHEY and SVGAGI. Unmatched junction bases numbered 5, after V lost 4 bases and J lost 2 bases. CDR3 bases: TGTGCCAGCAGTTTACTAGCGGGACCTACCTACGAGCAGTACTTC. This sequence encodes CASSLLAGPTYEQYF.

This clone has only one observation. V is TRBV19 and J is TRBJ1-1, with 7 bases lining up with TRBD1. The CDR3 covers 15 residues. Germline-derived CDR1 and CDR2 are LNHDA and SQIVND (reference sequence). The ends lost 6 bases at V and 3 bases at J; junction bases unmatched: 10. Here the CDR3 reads CASSRYRGSYTEAFF. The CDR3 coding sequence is TGTGCCAGTAGCCGATACAGGGGATCTTACACTGAAGCTTTCTTT.

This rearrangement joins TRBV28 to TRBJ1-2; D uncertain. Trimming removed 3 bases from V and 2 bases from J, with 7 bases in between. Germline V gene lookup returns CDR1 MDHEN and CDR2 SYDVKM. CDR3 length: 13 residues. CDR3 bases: TGTGCCAGCAGTTTTCAGGAAAACTATGGCTACACCTTC. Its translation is CASSFQENYGYTF.

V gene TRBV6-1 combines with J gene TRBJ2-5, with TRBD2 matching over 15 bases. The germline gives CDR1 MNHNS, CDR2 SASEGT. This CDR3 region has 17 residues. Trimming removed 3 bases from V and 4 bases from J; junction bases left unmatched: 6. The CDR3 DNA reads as TGTGCCAGCAGTGATGGACTAGCGGGAGGGTTGTTAGAGACCCAGTACTTC. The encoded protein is CASSDGLAGGLLETQYF.

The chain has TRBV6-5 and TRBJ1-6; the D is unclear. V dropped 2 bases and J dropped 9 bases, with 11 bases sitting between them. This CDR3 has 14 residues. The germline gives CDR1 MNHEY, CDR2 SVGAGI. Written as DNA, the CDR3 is TGTGCCAGCAGTTACGGTGGGCGAAGTTCACCCCTCCACTTT. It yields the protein CASSYGGRSSPLHF.

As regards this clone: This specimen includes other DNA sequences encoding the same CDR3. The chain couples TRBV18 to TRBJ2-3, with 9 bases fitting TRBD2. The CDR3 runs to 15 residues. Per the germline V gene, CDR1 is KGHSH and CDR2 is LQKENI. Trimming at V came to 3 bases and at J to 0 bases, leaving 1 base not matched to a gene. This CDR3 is CASSPLAGSTDTQYF. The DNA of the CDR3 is TGTGCCAGCTCACCCCTAGCGGGAAGCACAGATACGCAGTATTTT.

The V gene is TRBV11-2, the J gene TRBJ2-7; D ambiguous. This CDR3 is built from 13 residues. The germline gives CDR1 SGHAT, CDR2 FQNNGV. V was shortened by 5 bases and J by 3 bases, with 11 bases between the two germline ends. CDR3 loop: CASSPFQLYEQYF. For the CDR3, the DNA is TGTGCCAGCAGCCCTTTCCAACTCTACGAGCAGTACTTC.

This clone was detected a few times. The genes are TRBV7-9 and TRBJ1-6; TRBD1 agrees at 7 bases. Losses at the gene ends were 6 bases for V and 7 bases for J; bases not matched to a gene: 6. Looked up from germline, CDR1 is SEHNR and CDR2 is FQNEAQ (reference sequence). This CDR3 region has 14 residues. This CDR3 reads CASRFTGDNSPLHF. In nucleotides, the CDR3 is TGTGCCAGCAGGTTCACAGGGGACAATTCACCCCTCCACTTT.

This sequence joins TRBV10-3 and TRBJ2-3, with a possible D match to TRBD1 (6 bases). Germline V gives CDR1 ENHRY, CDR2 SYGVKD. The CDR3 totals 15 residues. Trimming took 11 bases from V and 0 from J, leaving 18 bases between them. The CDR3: CASDSGGHSTDTQYF. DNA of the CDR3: TGTGCCTCGGACAGCGGAGGACATAGCACAGATACGCAGTATTTT.

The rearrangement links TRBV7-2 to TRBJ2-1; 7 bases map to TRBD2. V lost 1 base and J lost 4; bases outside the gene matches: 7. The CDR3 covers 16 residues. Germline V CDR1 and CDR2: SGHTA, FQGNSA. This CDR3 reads CASSLGGGRKYNEQFF. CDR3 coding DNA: TGTGCCAGCAGCTTAGGTGGCGGGAGAAAGTACAATGAGCAGTTCTTC.

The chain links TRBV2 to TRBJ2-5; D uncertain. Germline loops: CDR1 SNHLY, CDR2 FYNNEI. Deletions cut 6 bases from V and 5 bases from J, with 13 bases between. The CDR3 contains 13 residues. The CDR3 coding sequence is TGTGCCAGCAGAGATAATTACGGGGAGACCCAGTACTTC. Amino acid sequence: CASRDNYGETQYF.

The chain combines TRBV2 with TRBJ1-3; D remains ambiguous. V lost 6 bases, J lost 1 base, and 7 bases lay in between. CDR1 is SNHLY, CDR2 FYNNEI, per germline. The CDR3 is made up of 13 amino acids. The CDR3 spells CASRGLSGNTIYF. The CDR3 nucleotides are TGTGCCAGCAGGGGCCTATCTGGAAACACCATATATTTT. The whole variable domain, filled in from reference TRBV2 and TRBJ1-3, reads EPEVTQTPSHQVTQMGQEVILRCVPISNHLYFYWYRQILGQKVEFLVSFYNNEISEKSEIFDDQFSVERPDGSNFTLKIRSTKLEDSAMYFCASRGLSGNTIYFGEGSWLTVV.

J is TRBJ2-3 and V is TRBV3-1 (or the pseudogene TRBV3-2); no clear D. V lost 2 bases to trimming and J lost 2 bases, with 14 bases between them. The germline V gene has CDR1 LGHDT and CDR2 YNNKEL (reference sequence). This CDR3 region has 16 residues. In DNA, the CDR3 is TGTGCCAGCAGCCAAACTTACAGCAAGAACACAGATACGCAGTATTTT. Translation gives CASSQTYSKNTDTQYF.

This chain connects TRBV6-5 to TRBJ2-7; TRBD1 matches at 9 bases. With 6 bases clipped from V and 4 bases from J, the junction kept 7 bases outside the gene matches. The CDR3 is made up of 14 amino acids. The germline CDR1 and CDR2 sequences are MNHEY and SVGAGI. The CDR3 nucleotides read TGTGCCAGCAGATCAACAGGGGGCCGGTACGAGCAGTACTTC. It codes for CASRSTGGRYEQYF.

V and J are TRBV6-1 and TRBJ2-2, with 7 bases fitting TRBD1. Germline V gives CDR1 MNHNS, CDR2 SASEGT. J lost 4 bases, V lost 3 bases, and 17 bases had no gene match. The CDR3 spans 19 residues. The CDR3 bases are TGTGCCAGCAGTGATCGGACAGGTATCCAAGGCCCGACCACCGGGGAGCTGTTTTTT. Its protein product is CASSDRTGIQGPTTGELFF.

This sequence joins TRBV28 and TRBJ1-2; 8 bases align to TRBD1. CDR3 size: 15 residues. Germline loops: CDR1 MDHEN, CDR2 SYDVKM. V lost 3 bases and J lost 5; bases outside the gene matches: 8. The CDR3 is CASSLAGGARYGYTF. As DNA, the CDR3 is TGTGCCAGCAGTTTGGCAGGGGGCGCTCGGTATGGCTACACCTTC.

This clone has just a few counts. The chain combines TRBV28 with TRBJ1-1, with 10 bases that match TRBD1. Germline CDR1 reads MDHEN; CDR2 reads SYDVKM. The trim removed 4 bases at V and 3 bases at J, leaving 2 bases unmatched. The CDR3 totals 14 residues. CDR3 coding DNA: TGTGCCAGCAGTTGGACAGGGGGGTACACTGAAGCTTTCTTT. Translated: CASSWTGGYTEAFF.

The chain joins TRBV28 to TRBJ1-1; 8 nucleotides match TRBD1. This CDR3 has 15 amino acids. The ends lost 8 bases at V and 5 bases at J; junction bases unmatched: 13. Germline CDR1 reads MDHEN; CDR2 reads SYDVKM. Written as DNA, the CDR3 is TGTGCCAGCCTTGATAGGACAGGGCCTTTAACTGAAGCTTTCTTT. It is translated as CASLDRTGPLTEAFF.

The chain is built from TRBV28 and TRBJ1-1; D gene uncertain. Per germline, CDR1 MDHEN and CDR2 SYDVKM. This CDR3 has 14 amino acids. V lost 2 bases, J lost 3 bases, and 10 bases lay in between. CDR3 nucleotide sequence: TGTGCCAGCAGTTTAACACGCCCACACACTGAAGCTTTCTTT. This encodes CASSLTRPHTEAFF. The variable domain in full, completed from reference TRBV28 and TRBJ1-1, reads DVKVTQSSRYLVKRTGEKVFLECVQDMDHENMFWYRQDPGLGLRLIYFSYDVKMKEKGDIPEGYSVSREKKERFSLILESASTNQTSMYLCASSLTRPHTEAFFGQGTRLTVV.